The 8 T cell receptor beta chains below all came from one sample that was sequenced in a study of cytomegalovirus exposure and HLA in healthy donors. Amplification used 60 Vbeta primers and 13 Jbeta primers. Profiled with immunoSEQ multiplex PCR; TCRdb holds only in-frame clones, not every one. The table shows 120,000 to 150,000 clones, with about four fifths occurring only once. Sample: PBMCs. The receptors originated from a male donor in good health and CMV-seropositive.

The rearrangement links TRBV7-9 to TRBJ2-1; 11 bases map to TRBD2. Germline CDR1 reads SEHNR; CDR2 reads FQNEAQ (reference sequence). Trimming removed 3 bases from V and 7 bases from J; junction bases left unmatched: 11. The CDR3 contains 17 residues. This CDR3 reads CASSLIAGGPRGNEQFF. In DNA form, the CDR3 reads TGTGCCAGCAGCTTGATAGCGGGAGGGCCGCGGGGTAATGAGCAGTTCTTC.

The chain uses TRBV7-3 and TRBJ2-1; D unresolved. This CDR3 spans 15 amino acids. Germline loops: CDR1 SGHTA, CDR2 FQGTGA. The V and J ends lost 2 bases and 0 bases respectively, with 8 bases between them. In DNA, the CDR3 is TGTGCCAGCAGCTTAGAACCTAGCTCCTACAATGAGCAGTTCTTC. Translating gives CASSLEPSSYNEQFF.

This chain uses TRBV7-3 with TRBJ2-3; TRBD1 matches at 8 bases. The CDR3 is made up of 18 amino acids. Germline lookup yields CDR1 SGHTA and CDR2 FQGTGA. The V and J ends lost 1 base and 3 bases, in that order; junction bases with no gene match: 12. CDR3 DNA: TGTGCCAGCAGCTTAATAATAACTACAGGGGGATGGACAGATACGCAGTATTTT. Translation gives CASSLIITTGGWTDTQYF.

V gene TRBV11-2 combines with J gene TRBJ1-6; TRBD1 might be the D (6 bases). This CDR3 is 16 amino acids long. With 5 bases removed from V and 10 bases from J, the gap between germline ends came to 21 bases. Germline assignment: CDR1 SGHAT and CDR2 FQNNGV. Here the CDR3 reads CASSPRSRGGGSPLHF. CDR3 nucleotides: TGTGCCAGCAGCCCTAGAAGTAGGGGAGGGGGATCACCCCTCCACTTT. Variable domain in full (rest from reference TRBV11-2 and TRBJ1-6): EAGVAQSPRYKIIEKRQSVAFWCNPISGHATLYWYQQILGQGPKLLIQFQNNGVVDDSQLPKDRFSAERLKGVDSTLKIQPAKLEDSAVYLCASSPRSRGGGSPLHFGNGTRLTVT.

This chain uses TRBV5-1 with TRBJ1-2; D might be TRBD1 (6 bases). The CDR3 contains 15 residues. Germline lookup yields CDR1 SGHRS and CDR2 YFSETQ. Trimming removed 4 bases from V and 1 base from J, with 14 bases in between. The CDR3 coding sequence is TGCGCCAGCAGCGGGACTACAGGGTTTAACTATGGCTACACCTTC. Its translation: CASSGTTGFNYGYTF.

The chain joins TRBV30 to TRBJ1-6; the match to TRBD1 covers 7 bases. Losses at the gene ends were 2 bases for V and 7 bases for J; bases not matched to a gene: 5. This CDR3 region has 14 residues. The germline V gene encodes CDR1 GTSNPN and CDR2 SVGIG (reference sequence). The CDR3 region is CAWSHAGGNSPLHF. The CDR3 DNA reads TGTGCCTGGAGTCATGCAGGGGGAAATTCACCCCTCCACTTT. The complete variable domain, with remaining parts taken from reference TRBV30 and TRBJ1-6, reads SQTIHQWPATLVQPVGSPLSLECTVEGTSNPNLYWYRQAAGRGLQLLFYSVGIGQISSEVPQNLSASRPQDRQFILSSKKLLLSDSGFYLCAWSHAGGNSPLHFGNGTRLTVT.

The rearrangement uses TRBV5-1 and TRBJ2-3, with 16 bases identical to TRBD2. CDR1 is SGHRS and CDR2 is YFSETQ in the germline V gene. J gave up 2 bases and V 7 bases, and 10 bases lay outside the gene matches. There are 18 residues in the CDR3. In DNA form, the CDR3 reads TGCGCCAGCTCTTTAGGGACTAGCGGGAGGGGATTCACAGATACGCAGTATTTT. Protein product: CASSLGTSGRGFTDTQYF.

The V gene is TRBV9, the J gene TRBJ2-7; a possible D gene is TRBD1 (6 bases). Germline V lookup: CDR1 SGDLS, CDR2 YYNGEE. The CDR3 is 16 amino acids. Trimming stripped 4 bases from V and 0 bases from J, with 17 bases between. DNA for the CDR3: TGTGCCAGCAGCCCGCCGACAGGCGGAGGCTCCTACGAGCAGTACTTC. Its protein is CASSPPTGGGSYEQYF.